This TCR beta chain was documented in a study of T-cell reconstitution after alpha-beta-depleted transplantation in children. V shed 3 bases and J shed 1 base, with 6 bases lying between them. This CDR3 contains 13 residues. Construction of the TCRbeta library involved unique molecular identifiers. TCRdb processed the PCR reads anew with MiXCR; each CDR3 protein has one entry. Found here are 95,000 to 150,000 distinct CDR3 sequences, about 23% of them singletons; the top ten hold about 11%. General observations from the study: From newly produced T cells came most of the T-cell counts and diversity one year after transplant. Several hundred graft clones that had expanded were reportedly the source of alpha-beta T cells about two months after transplant. Surviving recipient cells, namely T cells and thymic progenitors, were the source of high day-60 TCRbeta diversity in some patients.

Regarding this clonotype: Its specificity is unknown.

Material: PBMCs, mostly from graft donor cells, obtained 180 days after TCRalphabeta/CD19-depleted stem cell transplant. The TCR comes from a male patient aged 2-15 years who had a stem cell transplant for chronic granulomatous disease, so the T cells may come from the graft donor. The J gene is TRBJ1-1, the V gene TRBV12-3 or TRBV12-4; D is ambiguous. CDR3 nucleotides: TGTGCCAGCAGTTTCGCAGAGAACACTGAAGCTTTCTTT. Its protein product is CASSFAENTEAFF.